This T cell receptor (beta chain) originates from a study of Graves' ophthalmopathy and Graves' hyperthyroidism. The CDR3 has 12 residues. Trimming left V 5 bases short and J 10 bases short, with 14 bases between. Germline V gene data show CDR1 as ENHRY and CDR2 as SYGVKD. Points on this clonotype: Its antigen is not identified.

Study-wide points: In blood, most expanded thyroid clonotypes above 0.001 frequency were also detected. The 13-signature model separated ophthalmopathy from stable hyperthyroidism at 85% to 90% sensitivity and approximately 79% specificity.

Amplifying from RNA transcripts, the study obtained TCR beta CDR3 regions. HTBI-primed first-round RT-PCR preceded second-round multiplex PCR. MiXCR, run by TCRdb on the multiplex PCR reads, gives a single entry per CDR3 protein. The data hold 580,000 or so distinct CDR3 sequences, with 35% to 45% observed a single time. This TCR came from an adult man with Graves' hyperthyroidism. V usage is TRBV10-3 and J usage is TRBJ1-2; D uncertain. Sequencing used peripheral blood or thyroid tissue (not recorded which). As DNA, the CDR3 is TGTGCCATCAGTTCTCCGGGATTGGCCTACACCTTC. It codes for CAISSPGLAYTF.